Listed below are T cell receptor beta chains from one sample, sequenced in a study of patients and donors after allogeneic stem cell transplantation. TCRdb processed the RT-PCR reads anew with MiXCR; each CDR3 protein has one entry. In the table there are about a million distinct CDR3 sequences, roughly 18% of which are singletons. Sequencing used blood, either unsorted or a sorted T cell fraction (not recorded which). These receptors all come from a human donor who was either an allogeneic HSCT recipient or a stem cell or donor lymphocyte infusion donor (not recorded which). It is not recorded whose cells these are; they may come from a transplant donor. CDR3s include the opening cysteine and the closing phenylalanine or tryptophan. The order of the fields is J gene, V gene, clone size, CDR3 protein. The size entry is marked missing in some rows and otherwise reads once, few, many or a size class.

TRBJ2-1 | TRBV5-1 | - | CASSSTSGRFYNEQFF
TRBJ2-1 | TRBV5-1 | few | CASSPQDLTNNEQFF
TRBJ2-3 | TRBV20-1 | - | CSATRASGTDTQYF
TRBJ2-5 | TRBV15 | many | CATRKGDRETQYF
TRBJ2-5 | TRBV5-5 | - | CASSTAGRETQYF
TRBJ2-2 | TRBV30 | once | CAWSTVGPGELFF
TRBJ2-1 | TRBV3-1 | - | CASSQFPLSVVNEQFF
TRBJ1-1 | TRBV27 | - | CASSLRSVLRTEAFF
TRBJ1-2 | TRBV29-1 | few | CSVSGTGDGYTF
TRBJ2-6 | TRBV27 | - | CASNPVGGIITSGANVLTF
TRBJ1-5 | TRBV7-8 | - | CASSPRRDRGHNQPQHF
TRBJ2-1 | TRBV7-8 | - | CASSLLSGYNEQFF
TRBJ2-1 | TRBV11-1 | many | CASSSGTSGVNEQFF
TRBJ2-1 | TRBV24-1 | - | CATADWDEQFF
TRBJ2-7 | TRBV3-1 | - | CASSPNSAYEQYF
TRBJ1-2 | TRBV20-1 | - | CSARGSGALYGYTF
TRBJ1-5 | TRBV25-1 | - | CASRGAGSNQPQHF
TRBJ1-1 | TRBV9 | - | CASSVTSSGTEAFF
TRBJ1-4 | TRBV5-1 | few | CASRRGGPTNEKLFF
TRBJ2-7 | TRBV5-5 | few | CASSPDAFLVYEQYF
TRBJ1-1 | TRBV12-3/TRBV12-4 | few | CASSFGGSAEAFF
TRBJ2-7 | TRBV6-5 | few | CASSYQFLSYEQYF
TRBJ2-5 | TRBV20-1 | - | CSAKTAKQETQYF
TRBJ1-2 | TRBV5-6 | - | CASSFIGINYGYTF
TRBJ2-1 | TRBV5-1 | many | CASSLGGEPIYNEQFF
TRBJ2-1 | TRBV3-1 | - | CASSQVPSGSYNEQFF
TRBJ1-1 | TRBV4-3 | - | CASSQENGRNTEAFF
TRBJ1-3 | TRBV5-1 | - | CASSFSPSISGNTIYF
TRBJ2-1 | TRBV5-1 | few | CASSLGLAGGRYNEQFF
TRBJ2-7 | TRBV7-2 | - | CASSLEGSGWYEQYF
TRBJ2-7 | TRBV4-1 | - | CASSQVPGRASEQYF
TRBJ2-1 | TRBV12-3/TRBV12-4 | few | CASSRRTGSYNEQFF
TRBJ1-6 | TRBV7-9 | - | CASSLASSDARSSPLHF
TRBJ2-2 | TRBV12-3/TRBV12-4 | few | CASSWNRAAGELFF
TRBJ2-7 | TRBV5-1 | - | CASSLTGKMVSYEQYF
TRBJ2-5 | TRBV3-1 | few | CASSQEYGQQETQYF
TRBJ2-3 | TRBV18 | - | CATQKVPGDTQYF
TRBJ1-2 | TRBV6-5 | - | CASSSPGGLGTF
TRBJ2-7 | TRBV10-3 | few | CATGDRPYEQYF
TRBJ1-6 | TRBV7-2 | - | CASSLVRVGDSPLHF
TRBJ2-1 | TRBV19 | - | CASQGNNEQFF
TRBJ2-6 | TRBV12-3/TRBV12-4 | - | CASSLATQAGPGANVLTF
TRBJ2-7 | TRBV4-1 | - | CASSQGPPDYEQYF